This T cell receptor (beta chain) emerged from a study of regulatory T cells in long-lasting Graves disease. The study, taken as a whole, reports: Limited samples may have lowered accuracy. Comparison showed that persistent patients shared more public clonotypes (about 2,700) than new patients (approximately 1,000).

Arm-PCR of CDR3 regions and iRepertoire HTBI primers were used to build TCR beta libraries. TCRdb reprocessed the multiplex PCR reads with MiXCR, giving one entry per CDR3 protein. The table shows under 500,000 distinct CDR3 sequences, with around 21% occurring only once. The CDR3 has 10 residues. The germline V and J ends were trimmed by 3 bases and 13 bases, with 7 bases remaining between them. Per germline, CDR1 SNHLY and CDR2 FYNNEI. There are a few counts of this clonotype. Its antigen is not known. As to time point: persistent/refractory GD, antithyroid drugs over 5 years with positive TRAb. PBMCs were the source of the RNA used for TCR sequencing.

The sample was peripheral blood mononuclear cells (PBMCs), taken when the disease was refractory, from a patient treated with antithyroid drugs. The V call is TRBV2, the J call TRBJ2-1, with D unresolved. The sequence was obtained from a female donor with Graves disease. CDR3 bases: TGTGCCAGCAGTGACCTATTACAGTTCTTC. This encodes CASSDLLQFF. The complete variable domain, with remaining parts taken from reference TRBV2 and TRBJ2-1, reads EPEVTQTPSHQVTQMGQEVILRCVPISNHLYFYWYRQILGQKVEFLVSFYNNEISEKSEIFDDQFSVERPDGSNFTLKIRSTKLEDSAMYFCASSDLLQFFGPGTRLTVL.